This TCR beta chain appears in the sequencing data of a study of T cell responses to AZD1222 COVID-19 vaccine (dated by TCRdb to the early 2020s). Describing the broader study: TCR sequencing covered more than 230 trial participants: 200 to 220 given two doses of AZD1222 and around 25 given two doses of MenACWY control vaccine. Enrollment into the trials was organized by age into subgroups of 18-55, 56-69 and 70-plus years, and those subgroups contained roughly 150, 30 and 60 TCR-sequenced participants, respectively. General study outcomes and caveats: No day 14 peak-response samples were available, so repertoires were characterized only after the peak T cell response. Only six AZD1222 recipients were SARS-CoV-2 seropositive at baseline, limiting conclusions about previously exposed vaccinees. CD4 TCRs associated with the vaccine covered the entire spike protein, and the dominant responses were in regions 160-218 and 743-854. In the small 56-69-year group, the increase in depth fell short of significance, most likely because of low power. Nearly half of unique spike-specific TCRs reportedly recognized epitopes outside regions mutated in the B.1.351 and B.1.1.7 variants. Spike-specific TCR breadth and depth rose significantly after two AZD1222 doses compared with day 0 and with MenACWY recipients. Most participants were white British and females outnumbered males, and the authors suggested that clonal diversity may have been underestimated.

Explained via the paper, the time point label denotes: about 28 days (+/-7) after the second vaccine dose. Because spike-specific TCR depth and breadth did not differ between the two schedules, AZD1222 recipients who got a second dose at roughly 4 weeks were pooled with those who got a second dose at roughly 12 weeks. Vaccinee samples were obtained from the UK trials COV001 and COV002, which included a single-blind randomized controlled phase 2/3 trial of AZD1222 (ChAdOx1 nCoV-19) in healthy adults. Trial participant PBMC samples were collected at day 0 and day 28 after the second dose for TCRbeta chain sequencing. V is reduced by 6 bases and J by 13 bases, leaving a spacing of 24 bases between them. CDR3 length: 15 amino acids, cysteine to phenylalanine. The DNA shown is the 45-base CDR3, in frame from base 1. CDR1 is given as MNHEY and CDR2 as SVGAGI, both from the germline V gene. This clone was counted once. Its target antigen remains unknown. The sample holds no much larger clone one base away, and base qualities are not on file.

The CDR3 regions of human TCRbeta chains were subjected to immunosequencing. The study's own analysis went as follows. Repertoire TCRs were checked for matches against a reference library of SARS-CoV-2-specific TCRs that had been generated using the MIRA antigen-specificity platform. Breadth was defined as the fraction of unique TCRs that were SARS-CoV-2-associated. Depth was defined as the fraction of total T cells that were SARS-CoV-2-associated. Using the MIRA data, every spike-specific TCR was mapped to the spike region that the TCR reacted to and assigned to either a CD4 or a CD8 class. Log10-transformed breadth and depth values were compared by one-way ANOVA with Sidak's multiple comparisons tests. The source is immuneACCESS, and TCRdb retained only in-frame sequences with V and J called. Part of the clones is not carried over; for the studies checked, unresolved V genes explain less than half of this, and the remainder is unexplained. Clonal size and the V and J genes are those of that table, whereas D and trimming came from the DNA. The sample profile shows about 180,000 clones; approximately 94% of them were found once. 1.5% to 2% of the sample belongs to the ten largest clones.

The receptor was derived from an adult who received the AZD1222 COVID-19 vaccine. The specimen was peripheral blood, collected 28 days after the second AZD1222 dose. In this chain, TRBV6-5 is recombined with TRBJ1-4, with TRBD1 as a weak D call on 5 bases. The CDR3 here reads CASSLYRDPRLGLFF. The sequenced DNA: TGTGCCAGCAGCCTCTACCGGGACCCCCGACTGGGACTGTTTTTT.